This is a list of T cell receptor beta chains from one sample in a study of T cell changes during pregnancy in multiple sclerosis. Assay used: immunoSEQ multiplex PCR; TCRdb lists only in-frame clones, some missing. The table shows approximately 44,000 clones, with roughly 89% occurring only once. The sample in question was CD4+ T cells from peripheral blood mononuclear cells, obtained in the first trimester of pregnancy. These receptors were taken from a female donor with multiple sclerosis, enrolled in a pregnancy study. Both conserved end residues are part of each CDR3. A D gene is named only where the DNA matches it firmly. A clone size is listed for some rows: how often the clone was seen (once, few, many), or a class if it is expanded.

size	J	V	D	CDR3	DNA
-	TRBJ2-7	TRBV28	TRBD1	CASSYTPGQGTYEQYF	TGTGCCAGCAGTTACACTCCGGGACAGGGAACCTACGAGCAGTACTTC
-	TRBJ1-2	TRBV6-1	TRBD1	CASSEGTGLYGYTF	TGTGCCAGCAGTGAGGGGACAGGGCTCTATGGCTACACCTTC
-	TRBJ2-2	TRBV27	-	CASKGHRSANTGELFF	TGTGCCAGCAAGGGTCACAGGTCGGCTAACACCGGGGAGCTGTTTTTT
-	TRBJ2-3	TRBV6-6	TRBD1	CASSPRQGADTQYF	TGTGCCAGCAGTCCACGACAGGGGGCAGATACGCAGTATTTT
-	TRBJ2-5	TRBV7-9	TRBD2	CASSRTGGLAGQETQYF	TGTGCCAGCAGCCGGACAGGGGGACTAGCGGGACAAGAGACCCAGTACTTC
-	TRBJ1-1	TRBV2	-	CASSEESATEAFF	TGTGCCAGCAGTGAGGAGTCGGCCACTGAAGCTTTCTTT
-	TRBJ2-1	TRBV4-2	TRBD2	CASSPLRRGNEQFF	TGTGCCAGCAGCCCATTAAGGCGGGGGAATGAGCAGTTCTTC
once	TRBJ1-3	TRBV5-1	TRBD1	CASSLAGQGPRSGNTIYF	TGCGCCAGCAGCTTGGCGGGACAGGGCCCACGCTCTGGAAACACCATATATTTT
-	TRBJ2-3	TRBV6-1	-	CASSARQLRTDTQYF	TGTGCCAGCAGTGCCCGACAGCTTCGCACAGATACGCAGTATTTT
-	TRBJ2-2	TRBV18	TRBD1	CASSPLTSNRGNTGELFF	TGTGCCAGCTCACCGCTCACATCTAACAGGGGGAACACCGGGGAGCTGTTTTTT
-	TRBJ2-2	TRBV7-8	TRBD1	CASSLGRGRTGKNTGELFF	TGTGCCAGCAGCTTAGGACGGGGGAGGACAGGGAAAAACACCGGGGAGCTGTTTTTT
few	TRBJ2-1	TRBV2	TRBD1	CATETGGPYNEQFF	TGTGCCACAGAGACAGGGGGCCCCTACAATGAGCAGTTCTTC
-	TRBJ2-7	TRBV23-1	-	CASRRKYEQYF	TGCGCCAGCAGGCGAAAATACGAGCAGTACTTC
-	TRBJ1-2	TRBV15	-	CATSRALLTGLGYTF	TGTGCCACCAGCAGAGCATTACTGACAGGACTTGGCTACACCTTC
-	TRBJ2-5	TRBV19	-	CASSRGEAEQETQYF	TGTGCCAGTAGTCGGGGAGAAGCCGAGCAAGAGACCCAGTACTTC
-	TRBJ1-4	TRBV4-1	-	CASSRTEGDEKLFF	TGCGCCAGCAGTCGGACTGAGGGCGATGAAAAACTGTTTTTT
-	TRBJ2-7	TRBV23-1	-	CAATPLSYEQYF	TGCGCCGCGACACCCCTCTCCTACGAGCAGTACTTC
-	TRBJ2-2	TRBV10-1	-	CASSETGRGELFF	TGCGCCAGCAGTGAAACAGGGCGCGGGGAGCTGTTTTTT
few	TRBJ1-5	TRBV6-1	-	CASSEEGLSNQPQHF	TGTGCCAGCAGTGAGGAGGGCCTTAGCAATCAGCCCCAGCATTTT
-	TRBJ1-5	TRBV6-5	TRBD1	CASRPDRGSNQPQHF	TGTGCCAGCAGACCCGACAGGGGTAGCAATCAGCCCCAGCATTTT
-	TRBJ2-7	TRBV5-4	-	CASSLDGYEQYF	TGTGCCAGCAGCTTGGACGGCTACGAGCAGTACTTC
-	TRBJ1-2	TRBV2	TRBD1	CASSWDRGNGYTF	TGTGCCAGCAGTTGGGACAGGGGAAATGGCTACACCTTC
once	TRBJ1-1	TRBV7-8	-	CASSPTRGTNTEAFF	TGTGCCAGCAGCCCCACCCGGGGGACGAACACTGAAGCTTTCTTT
-	TRBJ2-1	TRBV5-1	-	CASSLTISSYNEQFF	TGCGCCAGCAGCTTGACGATTAGCTCCTACAATGAGCAGTTCTTC
-	TRBJ2-5	TRBV4-1	TRBD1	CASSQGDRVETQYF	TGCGCCAGCAGCCAAGGGGACAGGGTCGAGACCCAGTACTTC
-	TRBJ2-2	TRBV5-1	TRBD2	CASSQLTSGGTGELFF	TGCGCCAGCAGCCAGCTGACTAGCGGGGGCACCGGGGAGCTGTTTTTT
-	TRBJ2-3	TRBV15	TRBD2	CATSTRTSGRLSDTQYF	TGTGCCACCAGCACCCGGACTAGCGGGAGATTATCAGATACGCAGTATTTT
-	TRBJ2-2	TRBV19	TRBD1	CASSTRQGRIVGELFF	TGTGCCAGTAGTACACGACAGGGGAGGATTGTGGGGGAGCTGTTTTTT
-	TRBJ2-7	TRBV5-6	TRBD2	CASRRLADSYEQYF	TGTGCCAGCAGAAGACTAGCGGACTCCTACGAGCAGTACTTC
-	TRBJ2-1	TRBV30	TRBD2	CAWSVRRESSYNEQFF	TGTGCCTGGAGTGTACGGCGGGAGAGCTCCTACAATGAGCAGTTCTTC
-	TRBJ1-1	TRBV29-1	-	CSVRRGGGASNTEAFF	TGCAGCGTCCGAAGAGGAGGGGGGGCCTCGAACACTGAAGCTTTCTTT
-	TRBJ2-3	TRBV5-1	-	CASTLRGGKTDTQYF	TGCGCCAGCACTTTAAGGGGGGGAAAGACAGATACGCAGTATTTT
-	TRBJ1-2	TRBV6-1	-	CATGQRASGGYTF	TGTGCCACTGGACAGAGGGCTTCTGGTGGCTACACCTTC
-	TRBJ2-7	TRBV19	TRBD1	CASARGQGYEQYF	TGTGCCAGTGCCCGGGGACAGGGGTACGAGCAGTACTTC
once	TRBJ2-7	TRBV7-2	-	CASSLRSQGPPYEQYF	TGTGCCAGCAGCTTAAGGAGTCAGGGGCCCCCCTACGAGCAGTACTTC
-	TRBJ2-2	TRBV5-1	-	CASSSDRVNTGELFF	TGCGCCAGCAGCTCGGACAGAGTGAACACCGGGGAGCTGTTTTTT
-	TRBJ2-5	TRBV5-1	TRBD2	CASSLAGTQETQYF	TGCGCCAGCTCCCTAGCGGGTACCCAAGAGACCCAGTACTTC
-	TRBJ2-6	TRBV18	-	CASSPVAYGQGLRANVLTF	TGTGCCAGCTCACCCGTGGCTTACGGGCAGGGGCTACGAGCCAACGTCCTGACTTTC
once	TRBJ1-2	TRBV29-1	-	CSAPVGGHGNYGYTF	TGCAGCGCCCCGGTCGGGGGGCATGGTAACTATGGCTACACCTTC
-	TRBJ2-3	TRBV6-1	TRBD1	CASSEGRDRASLTQYF	TGTGCCAGCAGTGAAGGGAGGGACAGGGCGTCCCTAACGCAGTATTTT
-	TRBJ2-1	TRBV7-2	-	CASRTLGGNEQFF	TGTGCCAGCAGGACCCTAGGGGGCAATGAGCAGTTCTTC
-	TRBJ2-4	TRBV5-1	-	CASSLFSRQVKNIQYF	TGCGCCAGCAGCTTGTTTTCCAGACAGGTCAAAAACATTCAGTACTTC
-	TRBJ2-7	TRBV10-3	TRBD1	CAISEPGQGTHEQYF	TGTGCCATCAGTGAGCCGGGACAGGGAACGCACGAGCAGTACTTC
-	TRBJ2-7	TRBV30	TRBD1	CAWSSQVGTGGAYEQYF	TGTGCCTGGAGTTCCCAGGTCGGGACAGGGGGCGCTTACGAGCAGTACTTC
few	TRBJ1-1	TRBV7-3	TRBD1	CASSLWTGGSTEAFF	TGTGCCAGCAGCCTCTGGACAGGGGGAAGCACTGAAGCTTTCTTT
-	TRBJ1-3	TRBV5-1	TRBD1	CASSLEGTGGYGNTIYF	TGCGCCAGCAGCTTGGAGGGGACAGGGGGCTACGGAAACACCATATATTTT
-	TRBJ2-7	TRBV19	TRBD2	CASSIDFARTSGRYYEQYF	TGTGCCAGTAGTATCGATTTTGCTCGGACTAGCGGGAGATACTACGAGCAGTACTTC
-	TRBJ1-3	TRBV19	-	CASIYPARNTIYF	TGTGCCAGTATCTATCCCGCGCGAAACACCATATATTTT
-	TRBJ2-1	TRBV7-6	TRBD1	CASSLASGGDTYNEQFF	TGTGCCAGCAGCTTAGCGTCAGGGGGCGATACCTACAATGAGCAGTTCTTC
-	TRBJ2-2	TRBV28	-	CASSFPRQGWNTGELFF	TGTGCCAGCAGTTTTCCTCGGCAGGGATGGAACACCGGGGAGCTGTTTTTT
-	TRBJ2-7	TRBV6-1	TRBD1	CASKGQGPLSYEQYF	TGTGCCAGCAAGGGACAGGGGCCTCTCTCCTACGAGCAGTACTTC
-	TRBJ2-5	TRBV13	-	CASSLGLVGGGTQYF	TGTGCCAGCAGCTTAGGCCTTGTCGGCGGAGGGACCCAGTACTTC
-	TRBJ2-5	TRBV18	TRBD1	CASSPPRDRGHQQYF	TGTGCCAGCTCACCACCGAGGGACAGGGGGCATCAGCAGTACTTC